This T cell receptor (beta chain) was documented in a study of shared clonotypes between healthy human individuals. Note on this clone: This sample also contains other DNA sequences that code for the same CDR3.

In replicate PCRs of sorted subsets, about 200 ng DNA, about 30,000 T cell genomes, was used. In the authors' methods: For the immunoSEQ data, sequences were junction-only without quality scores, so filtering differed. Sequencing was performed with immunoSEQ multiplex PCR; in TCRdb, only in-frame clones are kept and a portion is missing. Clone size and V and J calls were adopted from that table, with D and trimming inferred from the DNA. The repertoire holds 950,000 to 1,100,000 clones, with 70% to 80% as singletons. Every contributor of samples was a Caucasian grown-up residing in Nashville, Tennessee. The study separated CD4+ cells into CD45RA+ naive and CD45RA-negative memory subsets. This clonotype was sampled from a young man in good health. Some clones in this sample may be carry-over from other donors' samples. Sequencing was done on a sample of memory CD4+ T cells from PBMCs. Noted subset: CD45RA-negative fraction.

The chain's CDR3 is CASSLVEGAGGYTF. CDR3 bases: TGTGCCAGCAGCTTAGTGGAGGGTGCAGGCGGCTACACCTTC. The J gene is TRBJ1-2, the V gene TRBV7-2; no reliable D call. The ends were cut back, 1 base at V and 8 bases at J, with 14 bases in the middle. The CDR3 runs 14 residues. The germline V gene has CDR1 SGHTA and CDR2 FQGNSA.